This TCR beta chain was found in a study of blood T cells in healthy people across ages. A J-beta primer mix and a sample-barcoded 5' primer were used in a second PCR of roughly 7 to 12 cycles. Carrying 12 random nucleotides, a template-switch adaptor labeled each individual cDNA molecule. Every sample returned 2.5 million or more CDR3-containing paired-end reads. TCRdb re-called the 5' RACE reads through MiXCR, storing one row per CDR3 protein. The sample lists about 620,000 distinct CDR3 sequences; 20% to 25% were seen once. This clonotype has ten or more counts. The antigen remains undetermined. Study-wide results and limits: Per-million-T-cell TCR beta diversity fell roughly linearly with age.

V shed 4 bases and J shed 0 bases, with 10 bases lying between them. The length of the CDR3 is 14 residues. CDR1 and CDR2 (germline): SQVTM, ANQGSEA. The source material was blood. The sequence derives from a man between 65 and 85 years old in good health. The V and J genes are TRBV29-1 and TRBJ2-1; D might be TRBD2 (6 bases). The DNA of the CDR3 is TGCAGCGTTGTTAGCGGAAGCTCCTACAATGAGCAGTTCTTC. Amino acids: CSVVSGSSYNEQFF.